This TCR beta chain stems from a study of blood T cell repertoires in COVID-19. In the study overall: Nucleic acid was either cDNA or gDNA, and it came from T cells, B-cell-depleted T cells, or PBMCs.

CDR1 and CDR2 (germline): SGHAT, FQDESV (reference sequence). This CDR3 region has 16 residues. V lost 4 bases to trimming and J lost 5 bases; unmatched junction nucleotides: 10. Per the authors' pipeline: Amplified reference gene primers provided the basis for estimating nucleated cell counts. The method was immunoSEQ multiplex PCR; TCRdb's version includes in-frame clones alone and lacks a portion of them. V and J calls plus clone size are reproduced from that table; the DNA served to infer D and trimming. Of around 300,000 clones detected, roughly 90% appear once; the ten largest clones hold 3.5% to 4.5%.

The chain has TRBV11-1 and TRBJ1-2; TRBD1 matches at 10 bases. The sequence was obtained from a woman aged 50 to 65 with active or convalescent COVID-19. The sample consisted of peripheral blood. As DNA, the CDR3 is TGTGCCAGCAGCTCTACCCTCGGACAGGGGGAATATGGCTACACCTTC. Residues: CASSSTLGQGEYGYTF. The full variable domain, rest sourced from reference TRBV11-1 and TRBJ1-2, is EAEVAQSPRYKITEKSQAVAFWCDPISGHATLYWYRQILGQGPELLVQFQDESVVDDSQLPKDRFSAERLKGVDSTLKIQPAELGDSAMYLCASSSTLGQGEYGYTFGSGTRLTVV.